Listed below are T cell receptor beta chains from one sample, sequenced in a study of blood T cell repertoires in COVID-19. Profiling relied on immunoSEQ multiplex PCR, and the TCRdb table lists in-frame clones only, not all of them. The data show 150,000 to 200,000 clones, about 86% seen once. Sequencing was carried out using peripheral blood. These receptors all stem from a woman in her 70s with COVID-19, enrolled during active disease. Both conserved end residues are part of each CDR3. The D gene is left open where the match is weak. Part of the rows lack a size; the others show once, few, many or a class for expanded clones.

size	V	D	length	J	CDR3	DNA
-	TRBV18	-	16	TRBJ2-2	CASSPSVGRTTGELFF	TGTGCCAGCTCACCAAGTGTGGGGAGAACCACCGGGGAGCTGTTTTTT
-	TRBV28	-	15	TRBJ1-3	CASSLSQGPGNTIYF	TGTGCCAGCAGTTTATCTCAGGGTCCTGGAAACACCATATATTTT
once	TRBV29-1	-	12	TRBJ1-5	CSVGAGDQPQHF	TGCAGCGTCGGTGCAGGGGATCAGCCCCAGCATTTT
-	TRBV9	-	16	TRBJ2-2	CASSVALSRWTGELFF	TGTGCCAGCAGCGTAGCTCTGAGTCGGTGGACCGGGGAGCTGTTTTTT
-	TRBV2	-	14	TRBJ2-7	CASSGALSSYEQYF	TGTGCCAGCAGTGGGGCACTGAGCTCCTACGAGCAGTACTTC
few	TRBV5-6	TRBD1	16	TRBJ1-6	CASSLNRGTYNSPLHF	TGTGCCAGCAGCTTAAACAGGGGAACCTATAATTCACCCCTCCACTTT
-	TRBV5-6	-	14	TRBJ1-2	CASSLEQAHYGYTF	TGTGCCAGCAGCTTGGAACAGGCCCACTATGGCTACACCTTC
few	TRBV27	-	16	TRBJ1-1	CASSLSAGGPGTEAFF	TGTGCCAGCAGTTTATCGGCGGGGGGGCCGGGGACTGAAGCTTTCTTT
-	TRBV12-3/TRBV12-4	-	12	TRBJ1-2	CASSPRDWGYTF	TGTGCCAGCAGTCCACGGGACTGGGGCTACACCTTC
-	TRBV29-1	TRBD2	15	TRBJ2-3	CSIGGLAGVADTQYF	TGCAGTATTGGGGGACTAGCGGGAGTTGCAGATACGCAGTATTTT
few	TRBV29-1	TRBD2	14	TRBJ2-5	CSVGRLAGLETQYF	TGCAGCGTTGGCAGACTAGCGGGACTAGAGACCCAGTACTTC
-	TRBV5-1	TRBD1	16	TRBJ1-1	CASSLVATGMNTEAFF	TGCGCCAGCAGCTTGGTCGCGACAGGGATGAACACTGAAGCTTTCTTT
few	TRBV27	-	15	TRBJ1-4	CASSWGRGRGEKLFF	TGTGCCAGCAGTTGGGGCAGGGGTAGGGGAGAAAAACTGTTTTTT
-	TRBV28	-	16	TRBJ1-5	CASSFLDTVGNQPQHF	TGTGCCAGCAGTTTCTTGGACACGGTCGGGAATCAGCCCCAGCATTTT
few	TRBV6-1	-	15	TRBJ1-4	CASSEFRGSREKLFF	TGTGCCAGCAGTGAATTTAGGGGAAGTAGAGAAAAACTGTTTTTT
-	TRBV30	-	14	TRBJ2-5	CAWSVSRLQETQYF	TGTGCCTGGAGTGTTTCGCGGCTCCAAGAGACCCAGTACTTC